This T cell receptor (beta chain) was captured in a study of T cells in Graves' hyperthyroidism and ophthalmopathy. In its sample, this clonotype was seen a few times. It was RNA transcripts that yielded the amplified TCR beta CDR3 regions. An initial round of RT-PCR targeting the TCR CDR3 relied on the HTBI primer set. In TCRdb, the multiplex PCR reads were re-called with MiXCR into one record per CDR3 protein. The table records hundreds of thousands of distinct CDR3 sequences, roughly 20% of them present only once. Germline CDR1 is DFQATT and CDR2 is SNEGSKA (reference sequence). With 0 bases clipped from V and 8 bases from J, the junction kept 9 bases outside the gene matches. The CDR3 consists of 15 residues.

Sequencing was done on a sample of blood. The sequence was collected from a man aged 30-40 years with Graves' ophthalmopathy. V gene TRBV20-1 combines with J gene TRBJ1-4, with 7 bases that match TRBD1. The CDR3 region has the DNA TGCAGTGCTAGAGATTCCGAGACAGGGTTAGAAAAACTGTTTTTT. Translating gives CSARDSETGLEKLFF.